Below, 23 T cell receptor beta chains from the same sample are listed, as sequenced in a study of Tregs in tolerant kidney transplant recipients. Some clones are missing from TCRdb's copy, which holds only in-frame ones; the method was immunoSEQ multiplex PCR. This table holds some 66,000 clones, roughly 89% found once. The sample was CD8+ T cells from blood, taken before the transplant. These receptors all stem from a human donor who received a combined kidney and bone marrow transplant.

The chain recombines TRBV27 with TRBJ1-1; D perhaps matches TRBD1 (6 bases). This CDR3 has 14 residues. V lost 2 bases to trimming and J lost 1 base, with 8 bases between them. The V gene's germline CDR1 is MNHEY and CDR2 SMNVEV (reference sequence). This CDR3 is CASSLTGWNTEAFF. CDR3 in DNA: TGTGCCAGCAGTTTAACAGGGTGGAACACTGAAGCTTTCTTT.

The chain recombines TRBV7-3 with TRBJ2-5; 11 bases fit TRBD2. Germline CDR1 is SGHTA and CDR2 is FQGTGA. The CDR3 extends over 14 amino acids. V was pared by 5 bases and J by 6 bases, with 5 bases of the junction left unmatched. The CDR3 nucleotides read TGTGCCAGCAGCCCTAGCGGGGGGTTGCAGACCCAGTACTTC. The encoded protein is CASSPSGGLQTQYF.

J is TRBJ2-3 and V is TRBV19, with D perhaps matching TRBD2 (6 bases). The CDR3 runs to 13 residues. The germline V gene encodes CDR1 LNHDA and CDR2 SQIVND (reference sequence). Deletions cut 5 bases from V and 6 bases from J, with 12 bases between. CDR3 in DNA: TGTGCCAGTAGTGGGACTCCCGGGGATACGCAGTATTTT. This translates into CASSGTPGDTQYF. Full variable domain (outside the CDR3, taken from reference TRBV19 and TRBJ2-3): DGGITQSPKYLFRKEGQNVTLSCEQNLNHDAMYWYRQDPGQGLRLIYYSQIVNDFQKGDIAEGYSVSREKKESFPLTVTSAQKNPTAFYLCASSGTPGDTQYFGPGTRLTVL.

The chain couples TRBV7-8 to TRBJ2-7; TRBD2 matches 10 bases. V was pared by 2 bases and J by 7 bases, with 14 bases of the junction left unmatched. This CDR3 spans 17 amino acids. Germline CDR1 and CDR2: SGHVS and FQNEAQ. CDR3 coding DNA: TGTGCCAGCAGCTTAAGGCAGAGCGGGAGGGCCCTGGTTGAGCAGTACTTC. This translates into CASSLRQSGRALVEQYF.

The CDR3 DNA is TGTGCCAGCAGCTCCGGGTGGGTCAATCAGCCCCAGCATTTT. Protein: CASSSGWVNQPQHF. This chain connects TRBV9 to TRBJ1-5; no firm D call. The V gene's germline CDR1 is SGDLS and CDR2 YYNGEE. The CDR3 is 14 residues long. V lost 4 bases to trimming and J lost 3 bases, with 11 bases between them.

This chain links TRBV27 with TRBJ2-7, with 10 nucleotides matching TRBD2. J lost 3 bases, V lost 6 bases, and 5 bases had no gene match. CDR1 and CDR2 (germline): MNHEY, SMNVEV (reference sequence). CDR3 length: 14 amino acids. DNA for the CDR3: TGTGCCAGCAGATCTAGCGGGAGTCTCTACGAGCAGTACTTC. Protein product: CASRSSGSLYEQYF.

The chain uses TRBV5-6 and TRBJ2-1; TRBD1 aligns across 8 bases. Looked up from germline, CDR1 is SGHDT and CDR2 is YYEEEE. CDR3 length equals 14 residues. J was trimmed by 8 bases and V by 4 bases; bases with no gene match: 8. Here the CDR3 DNA reads TGTGCCAGCAGCCTAGGACAGGGAGGCGATGAGCAGTTCTTC. This sequence encodes CASSLGQGGDEQFF.

The chain links TRBV9 to TRBJ1-1; D unresolved. Trimming took 1 base from V and 3 from J, leaving 7 bases between them. Germline CDR1 SGDLS, CDR2 YYNGEE. The CDR3 contains 13 residues. The CDR3 loop is CASSVLVDTEAFF. CDR3 nucleotide sequence: TGTGCCAGCAGCGTATTAGTGGACACTGAAGCTTTCTTT.

This clone was found once. CDR3 DNA: TGCGCCAGCAGCCAAGTTGGAGCTCTCGAGCAGTACTTC. Translated: CASSQVGALEQYF. The chain is built from TRBV4-1 and TRBJ2-5; the D is unclear. The better agreement between TRBJ2-7 and the DNA end casts doubt on the J call. CDR1 is MGHRA and CDR2 is YSYEKL in the germline V gene. The CDR3 totals 13 residues.

This chain connects TRBV6-5 to TRBJ2-3, with 7 bases lining up with TRBD2. The CDR3 is 16 residues long. The junction had 8 bases not matched to a gene; V was cut back by 0 bases and J by 5 bases. Germline values: CDR1 MNHEY, CDR2 SVGAGI. Here the CDR3 reads CASSYSPSGIRDTQYF. CDR3 bases: TGTGCCAGCAGTTACTCACCCAGCGGGATAAGAGATACGCAGTATTTT.

This chain connects TRBV5-5 to TRBJ2-7; D remains unclear. The V gene lost 0 bases and the J gene lost 3 bases, with 13 bases spanning the gap. The CDR3 loop spans 15 amino acids. Germline V lookup: CDR1 SGHKS, CDR2 YYEKEE (reference sequence). The CDR3 nucleotides read TGTGCCAGCAGCTTGGTAGATGTGGGCAGCTACGAGCAGTACTTC. It codes for CASSLVDVGSYEQYF.

The rearrangement links TRBV9 to TRBJ1-1; D unclear. Germline values: CDR1 SGDLS, CDR2 YYNGEE. The CDR3 consists of 13 residues. The germline V and J ends were trimmed by 4 bases and 6 bases, with 13 bases remaining between them. The CDR3 spells CASSFSWQSEAFF. The CDR3 DNA reads as TGTGCCAGCAGCTTTTCCTGGCAGTCTGAAGCTTTCTTT.

This clone came up once. The chain is built from TRBV7-3 and TRBJ2-2; 9 nucleotides align to TRBD1. Trimming at V came to 5 bases and at J to 7 bases, leaving 5 bases not matched to a gene. The CDR3 runs to 14 residues. The germline V gene encodes CDR1 SGHTA and CDR2 FQGTGA. The CDR3 nucleotides are TGTGCCAGCAGCCCGACAGGGGGTGGCGGGGAGCTGTTTTTT. Translating gives CASSPTGGGGELFF.

The gene calls are TRBV30 and TRBJ2-7, with D perhaps matching TRBD2 (5 bases). This CDR3 comprises 14 residues. Trimming stripped 3 bases from V and 2 bases from J, with 14 bases between. Germline V lookup: CDR1 GTSNPN, CDR2 SVGIG (reference sequence). The CDR3 region has the DNA TGTGCCTGGAGGTTTGCCGCGGGCGCCTACGAGCAGTACTTC. This translates into CAWRFAAGAYEQYF. The full variable domain, with the rest looked up from reference TRBV30 and TRBJ2-7, is SQTIHQWPATLVQPVGSPLSLECTVEGTSNPNLYWYRQAAGRGLQLLFYSVGIGQISSEVPQNLSASRPQDRQFILSSKKLLLSDSGFYLCAWRFAAGAYEQYFGPGTRLTVT.

This chain uses TRBV28 with TRBJ2-6; perhaps TRBD1 as D (5 bases). Germline CDR1 is MDHEN and CDR2 is SYDVKM. V was shortened by 4 bases and J by 3 bases, with 13 bases between the two germline ends. The CDR3 loop spans 16 amino acids. The chain's CDR3 is CASSSLRGFGANVLTF. As DNA, the CDR3 is TGTGCCAGCAGTTCCCTAAGGGGTTTTGGGGCCAACGTCCTGACTTTC.

The chain combines TRBV11-2 with TRBJ2-5; D ambiguous. V was pared by 0 bases and J by 0 bases, with 5 bases between. The CDR3 spans 14 residues. The germline CDR1 and CDR2 sequences are SGHAT and FQNNGV. CDR3 nucleotide sequence: TGTGCCAGCAGCTTAGATCCAGACCAAGAGACCCAGTACTTC. Residues: CASSLDPDQETQYF.

The chain employs TRBV6-1 and TRBJ2-7; 8 bases map to TRBD1. CDR1 MNHNS and CDR2 SASEGT come from the germline V gene. V lost 7 bases to trimming and J lost 3 bases; unmatched junction nucleotides: 5. This CDR3 spans 13 amino acids. The CDR3 bases are TGTGCCAGCACCCTCGGACAGGGCTACGAGCAGTACTTC. Residues: CASTLGQGYEQYF.

The CDR3 protein is CASSAEQSWNTEAFF. The CDR3 DNA reads TGTGCCAGCAGCGCCGAACAATCGTGGAACACTGAAGCTTTCTTT. This chain uses TRBV9 with TRBJ1-1; D remains unclear. The V end was cut by 3 bases, the J end by 1 base, with 13 bases between. The CDR3 consists of 15 residues. Germline lookup yields CDR1 SGDLS and CDR2 YYNGEE.

The genes are TRBV10-2 and TRBJ1-1; TRBD1 might be the D (6 bases). This CDR3 region has 13 residues. Trimming pared 5 bases from V and 5 bases from J, leaving 12 bases between. CDR1 WSHSY and CDR2 SAAADI come from the germline V gene. The CDR3 protein is CASSKDSWTEAFF. For the CDR3, the DNA is TGCGCCAGCAGTAAGGACAGTTGGACTGAAGCTTTCTTT.

The V call is TRBV27, the J call TRBJ1-2; 8 positions agree with TRBD1. Germline V gives CDR1 MNHEY, CDR2 SMNVEV (reference sequence). The CDR3 spans 15 residues. Trimming took 2 bases from V and 3 from J; bases not matched to a gene: 5. The CDR3 coding sequence is TGTGCCAGCAGTTTAGCGGCAGGGGGCGACTATGGCTACACCTTC. Its protein is CASSLAAGGDYGYTF.

The chain joins TRBV19 to TRBJ2-5; 7 bases are a match to TRBD2. The J segment lost 0 bases and the V segment lost 3 bases, leaving 16 bases of the junction unmatched. This CDR3 has 19 residues. Germline V gene lookup returns CDR1 LNHDA and CDR2 SQIVND (reference sequence). CDR3 in DNA: TGTGCCAGTAGTATTAGAGGGGACGAGGGAGGGCTTGACCAAGAGACCCAGTACTTC. Its protein is CASSIRGDEGGLDQETQYF.

This clone was seen a single time. The chain recombines TRBV7-2 with TRBJ1-1; TRBD1 aligns across 8 bases. The J segment lost 4 bases and the V segment lost 5 bases, leaving 9 bases of the junction unmatched. The CDR3 runs 15 residues. Germline CDR1 is SGHTA and CDR2 is FQGNSA. Here the CDR3 DNA reads TGTGCCAGCAGCCCAACGGACAGGGCGGGCACTGAAGCTTTCTTT. Translated: CASSPTDRAGTEAFF.

V and J are TRBV27 and TRBJ2-1; D is undetermined. V shed 5 bases and J shed 10 bases, with 9 bases lying between them. Germline values: CDR1 MNHEY, CDR2 SMNVEV (reference sequence). The CDR3 has 11 residues. The CDR3 DNA reads as TGTGCCAGCAGTACCGCTAGAGAGCAGTTCTTC. It encodes CASSTAREQFF.